This TCR beta chain is drawn from a study of blood T cell repertoires in COVID-19. Study details: Spain, Italy and the United States supplied samples that represented acute and convalescent COVID-19. In each case, the material was cDNA or gDNA derived from T cells, B-cell-depleted T cells, or PBMCs.

Study processing details: Reference gene primer amplification gave estimated nucleated cell counts. The repertoire was sequenced with immunoSEQ multiplex PCR; TCRdb's copy has only in-frame clones and lacks some. For V, J and clone size, that table is used; D and trimming come from the DNA. The profile shows tens of thousands of clones, 86% of them singletons. The germline V and J ends were trimmed by 5 bases and 7 bases, with 12 bases remaining between them. This CDR3 contains 14 residues. Per germline, CDR1 SGHTA and CDR2 FQGNSA. The sequence derives from an older man with acute or convalescent COVID-19. Sequences were obtained from peripheral blood. This chain connects TRBV7-2 to TRBJ1-6; D is perhaps TRBD1 (5 bases). The CDR3 bases are TGTGCCAGCAGCCGTCCAGGGCCCAATTCACCCCTCCACTTT. It yields the protein CASSRPGPNSPLHF.